This T cell receptor beta chain was profiled in a study of PD-1 blockade in classical Hodgkin lymphoma. Study-level results: Healthy donors reportedly exceeded newly diagnosed patients in baseline TCR diversity.

All patients experienced relapse after autologous stem cell transplantation, and brentuximab vedotin exposure was variable. Classification of best responses gave complete response, partial response or progressive disease. The CDR3 is 15 amino acids. The germline gives CDR1 LGHNA, CDR2 YSLEER. V was cut by 0 bases and J by 8 bases, with 16 bases left in between. Turning to this clone: Its matching antigen is unknown.

The method was immunoSEQ multiplex PCR; TCRdb's version includes in-frame clones alone and lacks a portion of them. The table includes fewer than 50,000 clones, about nine tenths detected once. The specimen comprised peripheral blood mononuclear cells (PBMCs), sampled at baseline. This clonotype was sampled from a human donor with classical Hodgkin lymphoma. V usage is TRBV4-3 and J usage is TRBJ1-2, with no clear D. CDR3 sequence reads: CASSQDSPSRGGYTF. Written as DNA, the CDR3 is TGCGCCAGCAGCCAAGATAGCCCGTCTAGAGGCGGCTACACCTTC.